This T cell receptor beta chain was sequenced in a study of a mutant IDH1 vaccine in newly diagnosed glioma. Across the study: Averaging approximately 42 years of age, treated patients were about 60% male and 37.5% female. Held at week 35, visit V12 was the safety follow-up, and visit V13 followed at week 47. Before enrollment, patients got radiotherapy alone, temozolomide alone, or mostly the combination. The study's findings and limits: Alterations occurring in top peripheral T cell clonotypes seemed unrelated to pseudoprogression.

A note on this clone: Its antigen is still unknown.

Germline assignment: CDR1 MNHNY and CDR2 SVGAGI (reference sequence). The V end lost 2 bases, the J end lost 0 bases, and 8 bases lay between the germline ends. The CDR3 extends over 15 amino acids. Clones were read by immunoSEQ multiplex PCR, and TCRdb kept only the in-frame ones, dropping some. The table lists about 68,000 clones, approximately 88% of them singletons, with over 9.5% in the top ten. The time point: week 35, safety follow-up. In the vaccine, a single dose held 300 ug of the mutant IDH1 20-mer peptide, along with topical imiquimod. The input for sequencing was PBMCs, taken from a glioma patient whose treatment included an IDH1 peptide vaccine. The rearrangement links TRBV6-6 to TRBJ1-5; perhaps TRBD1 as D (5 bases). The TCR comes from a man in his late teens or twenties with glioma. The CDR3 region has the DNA TGTGCCAGCAGTTACGGGGGATCTAGCAATCAGCCCCAGCATTTT. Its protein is CASSYGGSSNQPQHF.